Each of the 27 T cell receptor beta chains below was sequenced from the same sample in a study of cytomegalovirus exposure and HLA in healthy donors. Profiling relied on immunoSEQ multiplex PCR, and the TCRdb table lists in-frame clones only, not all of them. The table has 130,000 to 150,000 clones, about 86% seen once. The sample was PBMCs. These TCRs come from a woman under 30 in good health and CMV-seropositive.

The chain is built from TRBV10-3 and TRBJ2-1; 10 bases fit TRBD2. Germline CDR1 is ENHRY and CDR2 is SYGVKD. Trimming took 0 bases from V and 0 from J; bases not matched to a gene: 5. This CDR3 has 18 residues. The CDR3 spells CAISESTSGRSSYNEQFF. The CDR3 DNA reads TGTGCCATCAGTGAGTCGACTAGCGGGCGTAGCTCCTACAATGAGCAGTTCTTC.

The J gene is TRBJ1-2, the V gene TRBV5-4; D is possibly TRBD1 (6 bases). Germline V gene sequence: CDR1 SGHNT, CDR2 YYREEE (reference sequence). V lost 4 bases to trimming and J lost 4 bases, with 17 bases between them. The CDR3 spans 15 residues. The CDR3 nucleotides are TGTGCCAGCAGCCCGCGACAGGAGCTGGGCTATGGCTACACCTTC. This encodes CASSPRQELGYGYTF.

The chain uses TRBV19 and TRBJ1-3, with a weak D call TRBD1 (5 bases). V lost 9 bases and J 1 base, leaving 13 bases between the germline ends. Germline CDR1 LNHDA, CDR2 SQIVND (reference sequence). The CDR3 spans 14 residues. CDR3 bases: TGTGCCAGCCGTCAGGGCGCTTCTGGAAACACCATATATTTT. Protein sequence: CASRQGASGNTIYF.

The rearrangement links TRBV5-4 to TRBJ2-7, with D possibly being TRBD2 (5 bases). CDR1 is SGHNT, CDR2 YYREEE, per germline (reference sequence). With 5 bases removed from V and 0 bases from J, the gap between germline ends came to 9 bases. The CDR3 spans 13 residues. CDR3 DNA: TGTGCCAGCAGGACACGGGACTCCTACGAGCAGTACTTC. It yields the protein CASRTRDSYEQYF.

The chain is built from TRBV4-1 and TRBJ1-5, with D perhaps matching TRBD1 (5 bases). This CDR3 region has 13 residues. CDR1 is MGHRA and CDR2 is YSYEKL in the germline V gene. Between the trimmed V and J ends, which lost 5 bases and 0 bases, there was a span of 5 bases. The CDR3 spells CASSGASNQPQHF. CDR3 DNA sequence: TGCGCCAGCAGCGGGGCTAGCAATCAGCCCCAGCATTTT.

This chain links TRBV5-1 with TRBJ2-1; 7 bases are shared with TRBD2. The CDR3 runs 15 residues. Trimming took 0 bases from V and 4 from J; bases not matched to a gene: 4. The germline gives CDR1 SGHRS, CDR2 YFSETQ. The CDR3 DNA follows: TGCGCCAGCAGCTTGGGGGGTAGCGGGTACAATGAGCAGTTCTTC. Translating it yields CASSLGGSGYNEQFF.

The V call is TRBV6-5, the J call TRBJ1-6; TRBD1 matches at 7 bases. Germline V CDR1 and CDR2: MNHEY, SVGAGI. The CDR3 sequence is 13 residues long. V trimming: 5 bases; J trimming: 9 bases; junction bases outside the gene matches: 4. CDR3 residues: CASSTDRASPLHF. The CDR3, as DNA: TGTGCCAGCAGTACAGACAGGGCTTCACCCCTCCACTTT.

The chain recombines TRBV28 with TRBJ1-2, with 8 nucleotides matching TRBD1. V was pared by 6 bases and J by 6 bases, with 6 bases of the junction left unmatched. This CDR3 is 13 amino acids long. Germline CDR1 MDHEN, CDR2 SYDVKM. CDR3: CASSQDRENGYTF. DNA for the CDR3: TGTGCCAGCAGCCAGGACAGGGAAAATGGCTACACCTTC.

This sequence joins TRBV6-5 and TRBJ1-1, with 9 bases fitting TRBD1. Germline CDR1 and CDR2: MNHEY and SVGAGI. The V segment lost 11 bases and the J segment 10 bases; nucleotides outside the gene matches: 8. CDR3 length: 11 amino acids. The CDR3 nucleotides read TGTGCCTCTAGGACAGGGGTGGGAGCTTTCTTT. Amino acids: CASRTGVGAFF.

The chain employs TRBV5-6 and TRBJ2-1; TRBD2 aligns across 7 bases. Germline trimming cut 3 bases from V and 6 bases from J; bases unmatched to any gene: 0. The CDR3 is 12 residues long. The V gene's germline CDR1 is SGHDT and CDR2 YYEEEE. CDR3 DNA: TGTGCCAGCAGCTGGACTAGCAATGAGCAGTTCTTC. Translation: CASSWTSNEQFF.

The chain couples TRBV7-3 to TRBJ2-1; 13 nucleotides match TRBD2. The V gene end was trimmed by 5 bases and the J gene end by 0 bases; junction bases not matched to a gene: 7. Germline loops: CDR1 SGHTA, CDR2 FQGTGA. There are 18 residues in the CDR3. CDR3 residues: CASSPGLAGDPSYNEQFF. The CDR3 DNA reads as TGTGCCAGCAGCCCAGGACTAGCGGGAGACCCCTCCTACAATGAGCAGTTCTTC.

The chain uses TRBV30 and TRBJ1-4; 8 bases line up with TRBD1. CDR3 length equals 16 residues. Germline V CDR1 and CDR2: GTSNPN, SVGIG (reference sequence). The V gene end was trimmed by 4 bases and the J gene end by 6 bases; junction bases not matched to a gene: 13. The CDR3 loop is CAWNPTRQGFHEKLFF. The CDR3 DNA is TGTGCCTGGAACCCCACTAGACAGGGGTTCCATGAAAAACTGTTTTTT.

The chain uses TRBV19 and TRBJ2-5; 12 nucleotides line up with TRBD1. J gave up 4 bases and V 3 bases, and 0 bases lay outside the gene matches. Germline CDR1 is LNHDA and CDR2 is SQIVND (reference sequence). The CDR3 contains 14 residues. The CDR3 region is CASSMGQGAETQYF. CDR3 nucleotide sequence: TGTGCCAGTAGTATGGGACAGGGGGCAGAGACCCAGTACTTC.

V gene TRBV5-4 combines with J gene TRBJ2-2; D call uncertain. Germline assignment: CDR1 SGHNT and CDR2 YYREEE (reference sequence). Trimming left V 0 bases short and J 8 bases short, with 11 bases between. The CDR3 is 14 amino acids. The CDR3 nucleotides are TGTGCCAGCAGCTTGGGACTCGTCTCGGGGGAGCTGTTTTTT. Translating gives CASSLGLVSGELFF.

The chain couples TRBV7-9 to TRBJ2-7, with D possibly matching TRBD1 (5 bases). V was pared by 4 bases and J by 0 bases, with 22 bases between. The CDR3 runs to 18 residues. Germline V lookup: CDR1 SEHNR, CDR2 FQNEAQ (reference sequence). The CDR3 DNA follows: TGTGCCAGCAGCTCACTTAATCCTAGGGGCCCTTTCTCCTACGAGCAGTACTTC. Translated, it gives CASSSLNPRGPFSYEQYF.

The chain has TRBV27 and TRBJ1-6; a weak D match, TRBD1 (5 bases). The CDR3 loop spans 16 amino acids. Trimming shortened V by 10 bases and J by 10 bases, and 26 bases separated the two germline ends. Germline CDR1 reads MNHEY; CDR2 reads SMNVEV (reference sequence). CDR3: CATSLRGGAMYSPLHF. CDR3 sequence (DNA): TGTGCCACCTCTCTTCGGGGAGGGGCCATGTACTCACCCCTCCACTTT.

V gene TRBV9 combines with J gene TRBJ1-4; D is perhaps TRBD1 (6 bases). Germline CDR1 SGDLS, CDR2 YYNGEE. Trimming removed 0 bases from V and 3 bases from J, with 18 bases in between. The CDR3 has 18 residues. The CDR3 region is CASSVGRGTGSSNEKLFF. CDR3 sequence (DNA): TGTGCCAGCAGCGTAGGAAGGGGTACAGGGAGCTCTAATGAAAAACTGTTTTTT.

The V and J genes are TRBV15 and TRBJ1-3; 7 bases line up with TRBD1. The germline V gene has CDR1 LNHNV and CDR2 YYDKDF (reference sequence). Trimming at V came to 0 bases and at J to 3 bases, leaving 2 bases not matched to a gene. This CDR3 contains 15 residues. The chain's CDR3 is CATSRDRTGGNTIYF. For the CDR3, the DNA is TGTGCCACCAGCAGAGATCGGACAGGTGGAAACACCATATATTTT.

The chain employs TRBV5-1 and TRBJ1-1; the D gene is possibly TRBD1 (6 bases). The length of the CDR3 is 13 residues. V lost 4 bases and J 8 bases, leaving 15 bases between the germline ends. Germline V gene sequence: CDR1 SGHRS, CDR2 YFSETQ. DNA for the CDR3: TGCGCCAGCAGCCTGGGGGGCTTCCCCGAAGCTTTCTTT. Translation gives CASSLGGFPEAFF.

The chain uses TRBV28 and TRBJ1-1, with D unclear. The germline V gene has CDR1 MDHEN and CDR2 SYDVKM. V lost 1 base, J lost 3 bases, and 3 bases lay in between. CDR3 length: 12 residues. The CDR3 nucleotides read TGTGCCAGCAGTTTATTCTACACTGAAGCTTTCTTT. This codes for CASSLFYTEAFF. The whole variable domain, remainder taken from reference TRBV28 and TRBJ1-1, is DVKVTQSSRYLVKRTGEKVFLECVQDMDHENMFWYRQDPGLGLRLIYFSYDVKMKEKGDIPEGYSVSREKKERFSLILESASTNQTSMYLCASSLFYTEAFFGQGTRLTVV.

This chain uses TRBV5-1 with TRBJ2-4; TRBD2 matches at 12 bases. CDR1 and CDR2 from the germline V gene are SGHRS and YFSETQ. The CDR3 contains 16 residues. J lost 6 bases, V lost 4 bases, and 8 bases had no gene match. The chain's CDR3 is CASSQPSGGARNIQYF. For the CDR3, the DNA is TGCGCCAGCAGCCAGCCTAGCGGGGGGGCTCGAAACATTCAGTACTTC.

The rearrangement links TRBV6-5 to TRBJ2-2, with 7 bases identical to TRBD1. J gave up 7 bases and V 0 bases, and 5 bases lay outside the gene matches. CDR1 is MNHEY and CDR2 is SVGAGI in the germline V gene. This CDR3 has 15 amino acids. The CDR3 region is CASSYSQGSGGELFF. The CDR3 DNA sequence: TGTGCCAGCAGTTACTCACAGGGGTCCGGCGGGGAGCTGTTTTTT.

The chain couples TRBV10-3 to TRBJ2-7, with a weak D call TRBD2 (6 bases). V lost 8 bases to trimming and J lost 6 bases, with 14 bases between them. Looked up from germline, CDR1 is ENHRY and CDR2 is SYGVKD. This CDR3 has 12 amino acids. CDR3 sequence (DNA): TGTGCCATCTCCGGCAAGACTAGCGAGCAGTACTTC. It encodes CAISGKTSEQYF.

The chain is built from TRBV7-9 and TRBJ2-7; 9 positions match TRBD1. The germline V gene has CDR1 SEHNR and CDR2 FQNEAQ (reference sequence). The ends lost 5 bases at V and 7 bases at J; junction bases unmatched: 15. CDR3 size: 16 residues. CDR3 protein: CASSPRPGQGSGEQYF. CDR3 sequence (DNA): TGTGCCAGCAGCCCACGTCCGGGACAGGGTTCGGGGGAGCAGTACTTC.

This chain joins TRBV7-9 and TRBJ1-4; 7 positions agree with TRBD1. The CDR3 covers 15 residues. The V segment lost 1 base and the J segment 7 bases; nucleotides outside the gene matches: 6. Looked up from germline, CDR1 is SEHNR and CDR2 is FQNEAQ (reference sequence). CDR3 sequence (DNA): TGTGCCAGCAGCTTAGGACAGGGAGGTCGTGAAAAACTGTTTTTT. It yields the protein CASSLGQGGREKLFF.

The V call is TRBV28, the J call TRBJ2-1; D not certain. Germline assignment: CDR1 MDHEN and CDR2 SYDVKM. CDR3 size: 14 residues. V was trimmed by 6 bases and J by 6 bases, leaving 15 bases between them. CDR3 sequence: CASRVSPLSNEQFF. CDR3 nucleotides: TGTGCCAGCAGGGTTAGCCCGTTAAGCAATGAGCAGTTCTTC. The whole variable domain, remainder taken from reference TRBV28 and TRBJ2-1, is DVKVTQSSRYLVKRTGEKVFLECVQDMDHENMFWYRQDPGLGLRLIYFSYDVKMKEKGDIPEGYSVSREKKERFSLILESASTNQTSMYLCASRVSPLSNEQFFGPGTRLTVL.

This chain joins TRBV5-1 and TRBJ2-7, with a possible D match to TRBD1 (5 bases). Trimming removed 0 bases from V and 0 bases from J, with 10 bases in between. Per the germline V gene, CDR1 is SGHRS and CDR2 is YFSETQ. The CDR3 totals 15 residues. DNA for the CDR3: TGCGCCAGCAGCTTGGCTGGGGCCAGCTCCTACGAGCAGTACTTC. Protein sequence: CASSLAGASSYEQYF.